These T cell receptor beta chains were read from a single sample in a study of blood T cell repertoires in COVID-19. Sequenced by immunoSEQ multiplex PCR; TCRdb stores in-frame clones only, minus some. The sample contains more than 75,000 clones, more than 75% of which appear only once. The sequenced sample was peripheral blood. Every receptor here comes from a human donor in a cohort sampled during active COVID-19. Each CDR3 is given with its conserved first and last residue. The order of the fields is D gene, J gene, clone size, V gene, CDR3 DNA, CDR3 protein. D genes are given only for firm matches. Not all rows give a size; the values are once, few, many and, for expanded clones, a class.

.	TRBJ1-4	.	TRBV5-1	TGCGCCAGCAGCTTGGAGCAGGGTCGCGAAAAACTGTTTTTT	CASSLEQGREKLFF
.	TRBJ2-6	few	TRBV4-2	TGTGCCAGCAGCCAAGCGGAGGCAGTCTCTGGGGCCAACGTCCTGACTTTC	CASSQAEAVSGANVLTF
.	TRBJ1-1	once	TRBV7-9	TGTGCCAGCAGCTTTGTAGACAGCAATACTGAAGCTTTCTTT	CASSFVDSNTEAFF
.	TRBJ1-2	.	TRBV7-2	TGTGCCAGCAGCTTGTCCAGGGCCCGGGCTAACTATGGCTACACCTTC	CASSLSRARANYGYTF
.	TRBJ1-3	.	TRBV9	TGTGCCAGCAGCGTAGCGGGGGGACCGGACGGCGGAAACACCATATATTTT	CASSVAGGPDGGNTIYF
.	TRBJ1-3	.	TRBV30	TGTGCCTGCTTACTTGGAAACACCATATATTTT	CACLLGNTIYF
TRBD1	TRBJ1-1	.	TRBV29-1	TGCAGCGCCCAACAGGGGCAAAGGAGGACTGAAGCTTTCTTT	CSAQQGQRRTEAFF
.	TRBJ1-1	.	TRBV30	TGTGCCTGGAAATTTCAGGGGCTCTCTATGAACACTGAAGCTTTCTTT	CAWKFQGLSMNTEAFF
.	TRBJ1-5	few	TRBV19	TGTGCCAGTAGTAGCCCCGACAGAGTAGGCTATCAGCCCCAGCATTTT	CASSSPDRVGYQPQHF
.	TRBJ1-2	.	TRBV18	TGTGCCAGCTCACAACAGGGTAATAGCTATGGCTACACCTTC	CASSQQGNSYGYTF
TRBD1	TRBJ1-6	.	TRBV5-6	TGTGCCAGCAGCTCGCCTACAGGGGGCGGTTCACCCCTCCACTTT	CASSSPTGGGSPLHF
.	TRBJ2-7	.	TRBV28	TGTGCCAGCAACCGCCGGGACAACGGCGAGCAGTACTTC	CASNRRDNGEQYF
TRBD2	TRBJ2-1	.	TRBV19	TGTGCCAGTAGTACTGTTATGACTAGCGGGAGCTATGAGCAGTTCTTC	CASSTVMTSGSYEQFF
.	TRBJ2-7	few	TRBV2	TGTGCCAGCAGTGGAACTTGGCGGAGCTCCTACGAGCAGTACTTC	CASSGTWRSSYEQYF
.	TRBJ2-7	.	TRBV5-6	TGTGCCAGCAGCATTACGAGGGACACCTACTCCTACGAGCAGTACTTC	CASSITRDTYSYEQYF
.	TRBJ2-2	few	TRBV11-2	TGTGCCAGCATGAGCGGAGGGCCCTCGAGGACCGGGGAGCTGTTTTTT	CASMSGGPSRTGELFF
.	TRBJ1-4	few	TRBV5-1	TGCGCCAGCAGCTTGGCGTCAGGGAATGAAAAACTGTTTTTT	CASSLASGNEKLFF
.	TRBJ2-6	.	TRBV18	TGTGCCAGCTCACCAGCCAGGGTTGGCTCTGGGGCCAACGTCCTGACTTTC	CASSPARVGSGANVLTF
.	TRBJ1-2	.	TRBV9	TGTGCCAGCAGCGCAACCGTAGGACAGATATATGGCTACACCTTC	CASSATVGQIYGYTF
TRBD2	TRBJ2-5	.	TRBV24-1	TGTGCCACCAGTGAGGGGACTAGCGTAGAGACCCAGTACTTC	CATSEGTSVETQYF
.	TRBJ1-5	.	TRBV6-5	TGTGCCAGCAGCACACATCGCGGAACTCAGCCCCAGCATTTT	CASSTHRGTQPQHF
.	TRBJ2-2	.	TRBV5-1	TGCGCCAGCAGATCCGGACAGCCGAACACCGGGGAGCTGTTTTTT	CASRSGQPNTGELFF
.	TRBJ1-2	.	TRBV6-5	TGTGCCAGCAGAAACGGGGGTAACTATGGCTACACCTTC	CASRNGGNYGYTF
TRBD1	TRBJ2-7	.	TRBV5-4	TGTGCCAGCAGCTCGACAGGGTCGGACGAGCAGTACTTC	CASSSTGSDEQYF
.	TRBJ2-3	.	TRBV6-5	TGTGCCAGCACCAGAGGCGCTAGCACAGATACGCAGTATTTT	CASTRGASTDTQYF
.	TRBJ2-5	.	TRBV18	TGTGCCAGCTCACGGACAGATCAAGAGACCCAGTACTTC	CASSRTDQETQYF
.	TRBJ2-7	.	TRBV6-1	TGTGCCAGCAGTGAAGTACGTACGGGGGAGCAGTACTTC	CASSEVRTGEQYF
.	TRBJ2-7	.	TRBV7-6	TGTGCCAGCAGCTCCGGGGGGCGGGTCGCGGGCGAGCAGTACTTC	CASSSGGRVAGEQYF
.	TRBJ2-5	once	TRBV29-1	TGCAGCGTCCAGGGTAATGGGGAGACCCAGTACTTC	CSVQGNGETQYF
.	TRBJ1-6	few	TRBV5-1	TGCGCCAGCAGCTTGGGTGTAGCGGTAGACCCCCATTCACCCCTCCACTTT	CASSLGVAVDPHSPLHF
TRBD2	TRBJ2-1	few	TRBV3-1/TRBV3-2	TGTGCCAGCAGCCAAAAGTTAGCGGGGGGTTCCTGGGGCAATGAGCAGTTCTTC	CASSQKLAGGSWGNEQFF
TRBD1	TRBJ1-2	.	TRBV4-2	TGTGCCAGCAGCCAATCATCGACAGGGGAGGACTATGGCTACACCTTC	CASSQSSTGEDYGYTF